This T cell receptor (beta chain) emerged from a study of cytomegalovirus exposure and HLA in healthy donors. General study findings and limits: In vitro assays verified that a few CMV-associated chains recognized CMV antigens specifically. Some 16,000 TCR beta sequences were associated with HLA alleles at 0.05 false discovery rate in a later analysis.

Healthy people donating bone marrow made up the donors. Amplification used 60 Vbeta primers and 13 Jbeta primers. TCRdb's table, derived via immunoSEQ multiplex PCR, lists solely in-frame clones and lacks some. The sample includes 95,000 to 110,000 clones, around 74% seen only once; the top ten take 13% to 15%. Per the germline V gene, CDR1 is MDHEN and CDR2 is SYDVKM. V lost 4 bases to trimming and J lost 3 bases, with 4 bases between them. There are 11 residues in the CDR3. The table lists this clone with a count of one. Its antigen is not identified. Sequenced: PBMCs. This TCR was sampled from a woman in her thirties or forties in good health and CMV-seropositive. The V gene is TRBV28, the J gene TRBJ2-7; no definite D call. The CDR3 bases are TGTGCCAGCAGTTCTAACTACGAGCAGTACTTC. This sequence encodes CASSSNYEQYF.